This TCR beta chain was observed in a study of metastatic and nonmetastatic thyroid tumors. Study background: It was across blood and tumor or nodule tissue from malignant and benign thyroid patients that repertoires were compared.

No treatment had been given to any patient before thyroid surgery. TCRdb reprocessed the PCR reads using MiXCR. The sample yields roughly 45,000 clones, 3.2% seen once. This clone was detected a few times. An end of the junction does not agree with germline; a read error may underlie this. Per germline, CDR1 DFQATT and CDR2 SNEGSKA (reference sequence). The CDR3 loop spans 14 amino acids. The receptor was isolated from a female donor with papillary thyroid cancer or a benign thyroid nodule (not recorded which). Some clones in this sample may be carry-over from other donors' samples. The V call is TRBV20-1, the J call TRBJ1-5; tentatively, D is TRBD1 (5 bases). Source material: blood. DNA for the CDR3: TGCAGTGCTAGAGGACAGCCGTCCGGTCAGCCCCTGCATTTT. This translates into CSARGQPSGQPLHF.